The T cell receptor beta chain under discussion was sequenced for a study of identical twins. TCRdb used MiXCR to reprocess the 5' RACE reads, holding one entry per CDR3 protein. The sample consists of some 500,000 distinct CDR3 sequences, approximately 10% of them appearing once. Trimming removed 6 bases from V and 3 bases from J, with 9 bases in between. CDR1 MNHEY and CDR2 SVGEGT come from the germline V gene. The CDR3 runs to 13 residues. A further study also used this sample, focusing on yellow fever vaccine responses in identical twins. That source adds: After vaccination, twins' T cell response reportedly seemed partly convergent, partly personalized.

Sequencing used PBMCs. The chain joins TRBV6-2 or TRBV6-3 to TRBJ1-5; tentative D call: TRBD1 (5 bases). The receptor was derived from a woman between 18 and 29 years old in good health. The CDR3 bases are TGTGCCAGCAGCGCCGGACACAATCAGCCCCAGCATTTT. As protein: CASSAGHNQPQHF.